The source of this TCR beta chain is a study of shared clonotypes between healthy human individuals. With 4 bases clipped from V and 6 bases from J, the junction kept 8 bases outside the gene matches. CDR3 length equals 16 residues. The V gene's germline CDR1 is SGHRS and CDR2 YFSETQ. Libraries were prepared by immunoSEQ multiplex PCR; TCRdb keeps only in-frame clonotypes and omits some of them. Among 450,000 to 550,000 clones listed, around 74% were seen once. Material: PBMCs. The source is a middle-aged woman in good health. Some clones in this sample may be carry-over from other donors' samples. The chain recombines TRBV5-1 with TRBJ2-3; 13 bases are shared with TRBD2. The CDR3 nucleotides read TGCGCCAGCAGCCAAACTAGCGGGAGGGCCTGGGATACGCAGTATTTT. This codes for CASSQTSGRAWDTQYF.